The TCR beta chain under discussion was sequenced for a study of T cell responses to AZD1222 COVID-19 vaccine (dated by TCRdb to the early 2020s). With respect to the entire study: AZD1222 recipients given second doses at about 4 weeks or at about 12 weeks were pooled, since spike-specific TCR depth and breadth were not found to differ between the two schedules. TCR sequencing was performed for roughly 250 trial participants, of whom approximately 200 were given two doses of AZD1222 and around 25 were given two doses of MenACWY control vaccine. Trial participants were enrolled by age into 18-55, 56-69 and 70-plus year subgroups, with about 150, 28 and 57 TCR-sequenced participants respectively.

For CDR1 and CDR2, the germline V gene lists SNHLY and FYNNEI. Inclusive of the bounding cysteine and phenylalanine, the CDR3 is 13 residues long. Just CDR3 DNA is preserved here, 39 bases in frame from base 1. Between the V and J ends, shortened by 7 bases and 2 bases respectively, the junction contains 10 bases. The CDR3 regions of human TCRbeta chains were analyzed by immunosequencing. Per the original workflow: Repertoire TCRs were matched against a reference library of SARS-CoV-2-specific TCRs generated with the MIRA antigen-specificity platform. Breadth was defined as the fraction of unique TCRs that were SARS-CoV-2-associated, and depth was defined as the fraction of total T cells that were SARS-CoV-2-associated. Using the MIRA data, every spike-specific TCR was mapped to the spike region that the TCR reacted to and assigned to either a CD4 or a CD8 class. Log10-transformed breadth and depth values were compared by one-way ANOVA with Sidak's multiple comparisons tests. Sourced from immuneACCESS, this table was stored by TCRdb with only in-frame sequences that have V and J called. A share of the clones is absent; for the studies checked, an unresolved V gene accounts for under half, and the remainder has no known explanation. The V and J calls and the clone size are those of that table, but D and trimming were determined from the DNA. Here the sample has 95,000 to 150,000 clones; under 90% occur a single time. The ten largest clones add up to about 7.8% of the sample.

The meaning of the sample's time point label: baseline before first vaccination. Samples from vaccinated people were obtained from the UK trials COV001 and COV002, which included a single-blind randomized controlled phase 2/3 trial of AZD1222 (ChAdOx1 nCoV-19) in healthy adults. For TCRbeta chain sequencing, PBMC samples were collected from trial participants at day 0 and at day 28 after the second dose. Broader findings and caveats from the paper: Participants were mostly white British, with more females than males. The authors suggested clonal diversity may have been underestimated. After two AZD1222 doses, spike-specific TCR breadth and depth were significantly higher than at day 0 and than in MenACWY recipients. Conclusions about previously exposed vaccinees are limited, since just 6 or 7 AZD1222 recipients were seropositive for SARS-CoV-2 at baseline. Because no samples from the day 14 peak response were available, repertoires could be characterized only after the peak T cell response. Epitopes outside the regions mutated in the B.1.351 and B.1.1.7 variants were reportedly recognized by nearly half of the unique spike-specific TCRs. CD4 TCRs associated with the vaccine covered the entire spike protein, and the dominant responses were in regions 160-218 and 743-854. The 56-69-year group was small, and its depth increase did not reach significance, likely because of low power.

A note on this clone: The target of this receptor is not known. No base-level quality is on record; no much larger clone is a single base apart.

Sequenced material: peripheral blood, taken on day 0 of AZD1222 vaccination. Recombination linked TRBV2 to TRBJ2-3; a weak D assignment points to TRBD2 (5 bases agree). The TCR originated in an adult in good health. The CDR3: CASNGGDTDTQYF. In nucleotides, the sequence is TGTGCCAGCAATGGAGGAGACACAGATACGCAGTATTTT.